This T cell receptor beta chain was identified during a study of T cell responses to AZD1222 COVID-19 vaccine. Study results and caveats: Without day 14 samples, only post-peak T cell repertoires were studied. There were mostly white British donors and more females than males, and clonal diversity was possibly underestimated. Variant regions that are unmutated are reportedly the target of nearly half of spike-specific TCRs.

This CDR3 has 15 residues. Germline loops: CDR1 SGHRS, CDR2 YFSETQ. Trimming took 4 bases from V and 1 from J; bases not matched to a gene: 5. The data were produced by immunoSEQ multiplex PCR, yet TCRdb's version contains in-frame clones alone and is incomplete. The sample has roughly 190,000 clones, more than 85% seen once. In the case of this clone: Its antigen remains unknown.

V usage is TRBV5-1 and J usage is TRBJ1-3; the match to TRBD1 covers 7 bases. This receptor was taken from an adult who received the AZD1222 COVID-19 vaccine. The specimen was peripheral blood, collected 28 days after the second AZD1222 dose. The CDR3 DNA follows: TGCGCCAGCAGCACGGCGACAGGGTCTGGAAACACCATATATTTT. Residues: CASSTATGSGNTIYF.